Shown below are 5 T cell receptor beta chains from a single sample sequenced in a study of T cell responses to AZD1222 COVID-19 vaccine. Data came from immunoSEQ multiplex PCR; TCRdb stores just in-frame clones and leaves some out. In the table there are about 84,000 clones, approximately 85% of which are singletons. The sequencing used peripheral blood, collected 28 days after the second AZD1222 dose. These receptors were obtained from an adult who received the AZD1222 COVID-19 vaccine.

The chain has TRBV28 and TRBJ2-7; weak D call: TRBD1 (6 bases). The CDR3 spans 15 residues. The V gene's germline CDR1 is MDHEN and CDR2 SYDVKM. Trimming cost V 5 bases and J 1 base, with 15 bases left between them. This CDR3 reads CASSKPGHLSYEQYF. The CDR3, as DNA: TGTGCCAGCAGTAAACCGGGACACTTATCCTACGAGCAGTACTTC.

This clone has only a few counts. V and J are TRBV18 and TRBJ2-7; 8 positions match TRBD1. CDR3 size: 14 residues. Germline loops: CDR1 KGHSH, CDR2 LQKENI. The V and J ends lost 3 bases and 5 bases, in that order; junction bases with no gene match: 6. CDR3 nucleotide sequence: TGTGCCAGCTCACCTGACAGGGGAAGGAACGAGCAGTACTTC. This sequence encodes CASSPDRGRNEQYF. Based on the CDR3 plus reference TRBV18 and TRBJ2-7, the full variable domain is NAGVMQNPRHLVRRRGQEARLRCSPMKGHSHVYWYRQLPEEGLKFMVYLQKENIIDESGMPKERFSAEFPKEGPSILRIQQVVRGDSAAYFCASSPDRGRNEQYFGPGTRLTVT.

This chain's CDR3 is CASSLVRQPQHF. DNA for the CDR3: TGTGCCAGCAGTTTAGTTCGCCAGCCCCAGCATTTT. The J gene is TRBJ1-5, the V gene TRBV12-3 or TRBV12-4; D gene ambiguous. The CDR3 has 12 amino acids. The V end was cut by 1 base, the J end by 7 bases, with 5 bases between.

This sequence joins TRBV6-1 and TRBJ1-4; the D gene is possibly TRBD1 (5 bases). Trimming shortened V by 3 bases and J by 1 base, and 6 bases separated the two germline ends. The CDR3 runs to 14 residues. Germline V lookup: CDR1 MNHNS, CDR2 SASEGT. The CDR3 is CASSDGGTNEKLFF. CDR3 in DNA: TGTGCCAGCAGTGATGGGGGAACTAATGAAAAACTGTTTTTT.

The V gene is TRBV6-1, the J gene TRBJ1-4; D uncertain. CDR3 length equals 13 residues. In germline, CDR1 is MNHNS, CDR2 SASEGT. V lost 1 base to trimming and J lost 3 bases, with 3 bases between them. Here the CDR3 DNA reads TGTGCCAGCAGTGAAGGGGCTAATGAAAAACTGTTTTTT. Amino acids: CASSEGANEKLFF.